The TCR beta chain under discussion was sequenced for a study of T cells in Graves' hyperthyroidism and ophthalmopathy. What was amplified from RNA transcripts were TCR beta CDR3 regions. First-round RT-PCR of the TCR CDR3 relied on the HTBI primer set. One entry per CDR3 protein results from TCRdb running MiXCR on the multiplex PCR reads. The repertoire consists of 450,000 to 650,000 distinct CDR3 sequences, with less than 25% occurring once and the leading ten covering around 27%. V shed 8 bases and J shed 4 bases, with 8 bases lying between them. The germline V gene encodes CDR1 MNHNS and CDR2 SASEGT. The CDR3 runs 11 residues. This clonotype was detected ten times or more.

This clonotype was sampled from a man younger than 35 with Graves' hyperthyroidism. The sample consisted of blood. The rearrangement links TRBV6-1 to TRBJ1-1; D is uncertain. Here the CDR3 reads CASQKTTEAFF. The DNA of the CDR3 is TGTGCCAGCCAGAAGACCACTGAAGCTTTCTTT.